Here is one T cell receptor beta chain with its context. CDR1 and CDR2 from the germline V gene are KGHSH and LQKENI. Trimming at V came to 3 bases and at J to 6 bases, leaving 11 bases not matched to a gene. The CDR3 spans 15 residues. The cohort comprised adults aged roughly 18 to 95 years residing in approximately 25 US areas. The assay was immunoSEQ multiplex PCR, and TCRdb's table has in-frame clones only and misses some. The sample lists hundreds of thousands of clones, 89% occurring once. This entry is derived from a study of blood T cell repertoires in COVID-19. Specimen: PBMCs or T cells enriched from blood (not recorded which). This chain joins TRBV18 and TRBJ2-7, with TRBD1 matching 7 bases. The clonotype originates from a woman aged 40 to 50 who had recovered from COVID-19. The CDR3 loop reads CASSPPSTGNVEQYF. The CDR3 bases are TGTGCCAGCTCACCCCCCTCGACAGGGAACGTCGAGCAGTACTTC. The full variable domain, rest sourced from reference TRBV18 and TRBJ2-7, is NAGVMQNPRHLVRRRGQEARLRCSPMKGHSHVYWYRQLPEEGLKFMVYLQKENIIDESGMPKERFSAEFPKEGPSILRIQQVVRGDSAAYFCASSPPSTGNVEQYFGPGTRLTVT.